The rows below give T cell receptor beta chains drawn from one sample of a study of blood T cells in healthy people across ages. A single record per CDR3 protein comes from TCRdb applying MiXCR to the 5' RACE reads. Altogether 1.5 million to 2 million distinct CDR3 sequences are present, about 30% being singletons, with the ten largest covering roughly 8.2%. The sequencing sample was made of blood. The source is a woman younger than 45 in good health. Both conserved end residues are part of each CDR3. Fields, in order: D gene, V gene, J gene, clone size, CDR3 DNA, CDR3 protein. A D gene is named only where the DNA matches it firmly. Size tells how often a clone was seen (once, few, many) or the class of an expanded clone, and some rows leave it out.

TRBD1	TRBV3-1	TRBJ2-5	NA	TGTGCCAGCAGCCAAGGTCGTAACAGGGGGCGCAAAGAGACCCAGTACTTC	CASSQGRNRGRKETQYF
TRBD2	TRBV7-2	TRBJ2-7	many	TGTGCCAGCAGCTTGACGGGAGGGCCCTCGGGATACGAGCAGTACTTC	CASSLTGGPSGYEQYF
NA	TRBV4-2	TRBJ2-5	many	TGTGCCAGCAGCCCCCGTCTAGCTTTAGGGGAGACCCAGTACTTC	CASSPRLALGETQYF
NA	TRBV7-9	TRBJ2-7	few	TGTGCCAGTAGCCCCGCGGTATACGAGCAGTACTTC	CASSPAVYEQYF
TRBD2	TRBV20-1	TRBJ2-1	many	TGCAGTGCCATACCCGCGGGCGGGGGGTTATTCGGCAATGAGCAGTTCTTC	CSAIPAGGGLFGNEQFF
NA	TRBV12-3/TRBV12-4	TRBJ2-5	few	TGTGCCAGCAGTTTAACAGGGCGCGGGGGTGAGCAGTACTTC	CASSLTGRGGEQYF
NA	TRBV7-9	TRBJ1-1	few	TGTGCCAGCAGCTTAGCAGGAGCAAGCACTGAAGCTTTCTTT	CASSLAGASTEAFF
NA	TRBV28	TRBJ2-2	NA	TGTGCCAGCAGTGACCCCGGACGGGGCACCGGGGAGCTGTTTTTT	CASSDPGRGTGELFF
NA	TRBV29-1	TRBJ2-1	NA	TGCAGCGTTGCCATACTCTCCTACAATGAGCAGTTCTTC	CSVAILSYNEQFF
NA	TRBV10-3	TRBJ2-3	many	TGTGCCATCAGTGAGCGGGACAGCACAGATACGCAGTATTTT	CAISERDSTDTQYF
TRBD1	TRBV29-1	TRBJ1-2	many	TGCAGCGCGAGTCGGGACAGTACATACGACTATGGCTACACCTTC	CSASRDSTYDYGYTF
NA	TRBV7-2	TRBJ1-2	NA	TGTGCCAGCAGCCCCACCAGGCAGGGTGGCGGCTACACCTTC	CASSPTRQGGGYTF
TRBD2	TRBV2	TRBJ2-4	few	TGTGCCACCAAAGGACTAGGCGGGGTAAACATTCAGTACTTC	CATKGLGGVNIQYF
NA	TRBV3-1	TRBJ2-7	NA	TGTGCCAGCAGCCAAGAAGCGTCAGAGGGCTACGAGCAGTACTTC	CASSQEASEGYEQYF
TRBD1	TRBV7-2	TRBJ2-3	NA	TGTGCCAGCAGCCCCACGACAGGGGGCGCAGATACGCAGTATTTT	CASSPTTGGADTQYF
NA	TRBV12-3/TRBV12-4	TRBJ1-2	many	TGTGCCAGCAGTTTTGACAAGGTCGGCTACACCTTC	CASSFDKVGYTF
NA	TRBV29-1	TRBJ2-1	many	TGCAGCGCAGGGGATTACGATGAGCAGTTCTTC	CSAGDYDEQFF
NA	TRBV6-1	TRBJ2-1	many	TGTGCCAGCAGTACCCGGGACGGATCCTACAATGAGCAGTTCTTC	CASSTRDGSYNEQFF
TRBD2	TRBV6-1	TRBJ2-1	few	TGTGCCAGCGGTGAAAATGATAGCGGGGGCTATTACAATGAGCAGTTCTTC	CASGENDSGGYYNEQFF
NA	TRBV6-6	TRBJ2-7	NA	TGTGCCAGCAGTTACGAGACAAACTACGAGCAGTACTTC	CASSYETNYEQYF
NA	TRBV18	TRBJ2-3	NA	TGTGCCAGCTCACCACCGAAGGATACGCAGTATTTT	CASSPPKDTQYF
TRBD1	TRBV4-2	TRBJ1-6	NA	TGTGCCAGCAGCCGAGCCGGGACAGAGAATTCACCCCTCCACTTT	CASSRAGTENSPLHF
NA	TRBV12-5	TRBJ1-5	NA	TGTGCTAGTGGCGCTGGGGAAAGGGTAGATCAGCCCCAGCATTTT	CASGAGERVDQPQHF
NA	TRBV6-2/TRBV6-3	TRBJ2-5	NA	TGTGCCAGCAGTCCTCCATCGGGGCGTGGAGAGACCCAGTACTTC	CASSPPSGRGETQYF
NA	TRBV9	TRBJ2-3	few	TGTGCCAGCAGCGTAGATGACGGAGACACAGATACGCAGTATTTT	CASSVDDGDTDTQYF
NA	TRBV3-1	TRBJ1-6	NA	TGTGCCAGCAGCCCCAGCAGGGGCAATTCACCCCTCCACTTT	CASSPSRGNSPLHF
NA	TRBV4-2	TRBJ1-2	NA	TGTGCCAGCAGCCAAGAAGTAGAGGTCTGGAATGGCTACACCTTC	CASSQEVEVWNGYTF
NA	TRBV2	TRBJ2-3	once	TGTGCCGGGGATGAGGGGACGATCGGGAGCACAGATACGCAGTATTTT	CAGDEGTIGSTDTQYF
NA	TRBV14	TRBJ2-1	NA	TGTGCCAGCAGCCAAGAGGGCCTGGGGCCAGCGTCCCTCTACGAGCAGTTCTTC	CASSQEGLGPASLYEQFF
TRBD2	TRBV5-1	TRBJ2-1	few	TGCGCCAGCAGCTCGTCCCGGGGGGGCCCCAATGAGCAGTTCTTC	CASSSSRGGPNEQFF
NA	TRBV30	TRBJ2-7	NA	TGTGCCTGGAGTGTGTCCGAAGCCTACGAGCAGTACTTC	CAWSVSEAYEQYF
NA	TRBV28	TRBJ2-1	NA	TGTGCCAGCAGATTCTCAGGGGCCTCGCACAATGAGCAGTTCTTC	CASRFSGASHNEQFF
TRBD2	TRBV24-1	TRBJ2-1	many	TGTGCCACCAGTGATATGGTAGCCGGGGGGAATGAGCAGTTCTTC	CATSDMVAGGNEQFF
NA	TRBV19	TRBJ2-2	NA	TGTGCCAGCCAACGAACTTCAAACACCGGGGAGCTGTTTTTT	CASQRTSNTGELFF
NA	TRBV29-1	TRBJ1-1	NA	TGCAGCGCACGGGGCGGGCAGCCGAACACTGAAGCTTTCTTT	CSARGGQPNTEAFF
NA	TRBV14	TRBJ2-3	NA	TGTGCCAGCAGAGGGACTGAATCAGATACGCAGTATTTT	CASRGTESDTQYF
NA	TRBV15	TRBJ2-1	few	TGTGCCACCAGCAGACAGGGCGAATCTCAGGAGCAGTTCTTC	CATSRQGESQEQFF
NA	TRBV12-3/TRBV12-4	TRBJ2-3	NA	TGTGCCAGCAGCTTTTCGAGGGGGGCAGTGAGCACAGATACGCAGTATTTT	CASSFSRGAVSTDTQYF
NA	TRBV11-2	TRBJ2-3	many	TGTGCCAGCAGCTTTATGGGTAGGGATACGCAGTATTTT	CASSFMGRDTQYF
NA	TRBV29-1	TRBJ2-1	many	TGCGAGGGGATAGACTCCTACAATGAGCAGTTCTTC	CEGIDSYNEQFF
TRBD2	TRBV6-5	TRBJ2-1	few	TGTGCCAGCAGTTCCCCTGGACTAGCGGGAGGGGGATCCTACAATGAGCAGTTCTTC	CASSSPGLAGGGSYNEQFF
TRBD1	TRBV6-5	TRBJ1-4	many	TGTGCCAGCAGTTACTCAGGAGGGGGCGGTGAAAAACTGTTTTTT	CASSYSGGGGEKLFF